Below are 8 T cell receptor beta chains sequenced from a single sample in a study of regulatory T cells in long-lasting Graves disease. Libraries of TCR beta came from iRepertoire HTBI primers plus Arm-PCR of CDR3 regions. TCRdb reprocessed the multiplex PCR reads via MiXCR and lists one record per CDR3 protein. The sample includes 400,000 to 500,000 distinct CDR3 sequences, 15% seen only once; the top ten take around 7.6%. Time point of the sample: newly diagnosed GD, antithyroid drugs for less than 3 months. Construction of the TCR library relied on RNA isolated from PBMCs. The same specimen was also included in a second study, on T cells in Graves' hyperthyroidism and ophthalmopathy.

The sequences come from peripheral blood mononuclear cells (PBMCs), collected at new diagnosis, from a patient treated with antithyroid drugs. These receptors all come from a woman aged 40 to 50 with Graves disease.

DNA of the CDR3: TGTGCCTCCGGACCGTATAATTCACCCCTCCACTTT. The encoded protein is CASGPYNSPLHF. The gene calls are TRBV12-3 or TRBV12-4 and TRBJ1-6; D is unresolved. The CDR3 extends over 12 amino acids. With 11 bases removed from V and 4 bases from J, the gap between germline ends came to 9 bases.

This clonotype was seen only a few times. This chain joins TRBV19 and TRBJ2-1; D is unclear. Germline CDR1 reads LNHDA; CDR2 reads SQIVND (reference sequence). V shed 10 bases and J shed 2 bases, with 15 bases lying between them. The CDR3 contains 14 residues. In DNA, the CDR3 is TGTGCCACCCTAAAGTCGGGTCCCTACAATGAGCAGTTCTTC. Translating it yields CATLKSGPYNEQFF.

This clonotype was recorded many times. The CDR3 DNA is TGTGCCAGCAGTGAAAGGCGGGACCTGGGAAAGAACACTGAAGCTTTCTTT. Translation: CASSERRDLGKNTEAFF. The rearrangement links TRBV2 to TRBJ1-1; a weak D match, TRBD1 (5 bases). Deletions cut 2 bases from V and 1 base from J, with 17 bases between. CDR3 size: 17 residues. CDR1 is SNHLY and CDR2 is FYNNEI in the germline V gene.

In its sample, this clonotype was seen many times. The chain is built from TRBV3-1 and TRBJ2-2; D is uncertain. Per the germline V gene, CDR1 is LGHDT and CDR2 is YNNKEL (reference sequence). CDR3 length: 14 amino acids. V was shortened by 0 bases and J by 4 bases, with 6 bases between the two germline ends. This CDR3 is CASSQEGFTGELFF. The CDR3 DNA is TGTGCCAGCAGCCAAGAGGGTTTCACCGGGGAGCTGTTTTTT.

This clonotype was observed a handful of times. The chain joins TRBV29-1 to TRBJ2-4, with 7 bases lining up with TRBD2. Germline CDR1 is SQVTM and CDR2 is ANQGSEA. V shed 2 bases and J 3 bases; nucleotides not matched to a gene: 1. The CDR3 totals 13 residues. CDR3 loop: CSVERGDKNIQYF. CDR3 DNA: TGCAGCGTTGAACGGGGGGACAAAAACATTCAGTACTTC. The variable domain in full, completed from reference TRBV29-1 and TRBJ2-4, reads SAVISQKPSRDICQRGTSLTIQCQVDSQVTMMFWYRQQPGQSLTLIATANQGSEATYESGFVIDKFPISRPNLTFSTLTVSNMSPEDSSIYLCSVERGDKNIQYFGAGTRLSVL.

In this sample, this clonotype turned up many times. The CDR3 sequence: CASSFRGELFF. The DNA of the CDR3 is TGTGCCAGCAGTTTCAGGGGGGAGCTGTTTTTT. The chain carries TRBV12-3 or TRBV12-4 and TRBJ2-2; D unclear. This CDR3 region has 11 residues. The germline V and J ends were trimmed by 3 bases and 8 bases, with 4 bases remaining between them.

The table lists this clonotype with a count of one. A read error may be the cause here, since a much bigger clone is one base away. This sequence joins TRBV14 and TRBJ2-7; D may be TRBD2 (5 bases). CDR1 SGHDN and CDR2 FVKESK come from the germline V gene. CDR3 size: 13 residues. The CDR3 loop is CASSTLGGYGQYF. The DNA for the CDR3 is TGTGCCAGCAGCACCCTTGGCGGGTACGGGCAGTACTTC.

This clonotype was observed once. This rearrangement joins TRBV30 to TRBJ1-5; D remains ambiguous. This CDR3 has 14 amino acids. Trimming cost V 0 bases and J 7 bases, with 13 bases left between them. The germline V gene encodes CDR1 GTSNPN and CDR2 SVGIG (reference sequence). This CDR3 reads CAWSVTGSGQPQHF. For the CDR3, the DNA is TGTGCCTGGAGTGTAACTGGGTCTGGGCAGCCCCAGCATTTT.